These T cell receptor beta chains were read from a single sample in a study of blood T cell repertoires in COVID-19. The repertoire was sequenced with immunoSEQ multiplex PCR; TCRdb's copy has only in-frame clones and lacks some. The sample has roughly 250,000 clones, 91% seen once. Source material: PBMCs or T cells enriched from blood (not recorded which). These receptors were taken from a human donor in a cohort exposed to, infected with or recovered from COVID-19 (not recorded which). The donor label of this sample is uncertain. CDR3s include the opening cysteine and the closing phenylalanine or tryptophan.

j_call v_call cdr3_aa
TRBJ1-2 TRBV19 CASSPTGLANYGYTF
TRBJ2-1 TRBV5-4 CASSLVGASSYNEQFF
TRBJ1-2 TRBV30 CAWSVQGLGANYGYTF
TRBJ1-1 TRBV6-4 CASSRQGGTEAFF
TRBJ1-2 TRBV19 CASSFGQELNYGYTF
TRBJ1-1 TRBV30 CAWIPTGPLDAAFF
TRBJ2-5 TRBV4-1 CASSQPGRGNQETQYF
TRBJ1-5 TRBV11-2 CASSLGQGDYSNQPQHF
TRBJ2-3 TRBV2 CASSEGGGRGPIILQYF
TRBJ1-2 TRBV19 CASSNGQGGNYGYTF
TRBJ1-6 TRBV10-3 CATAVGGLNNSPLHF
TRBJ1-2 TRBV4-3 CASSQQPGQGAGGYTF
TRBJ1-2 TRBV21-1 CASSSGTGYYGYTF
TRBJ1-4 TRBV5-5 CASSLPLSEKLFF
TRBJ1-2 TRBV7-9 CASSLGQNYGYTF
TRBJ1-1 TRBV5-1 CASSLGLANTEAFF
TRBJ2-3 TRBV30 CAWNRVSTDTQYF
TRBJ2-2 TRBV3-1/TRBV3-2 CASSLQGAHTGELFF
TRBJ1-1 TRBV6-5 CASRRGQGGNTEAFF
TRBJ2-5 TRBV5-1 CASSFGTGPSRTQYF
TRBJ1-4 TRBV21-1 CASSKKDRGREKLFF
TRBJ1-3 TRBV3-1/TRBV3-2 CASSQGRRGDTIYF
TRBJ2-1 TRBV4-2 CASSQEAGSSYNEQFF
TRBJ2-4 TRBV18 CASSPPSRQGASRNIQYF
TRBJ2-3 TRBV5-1 CASSLSQGVTDTQYF